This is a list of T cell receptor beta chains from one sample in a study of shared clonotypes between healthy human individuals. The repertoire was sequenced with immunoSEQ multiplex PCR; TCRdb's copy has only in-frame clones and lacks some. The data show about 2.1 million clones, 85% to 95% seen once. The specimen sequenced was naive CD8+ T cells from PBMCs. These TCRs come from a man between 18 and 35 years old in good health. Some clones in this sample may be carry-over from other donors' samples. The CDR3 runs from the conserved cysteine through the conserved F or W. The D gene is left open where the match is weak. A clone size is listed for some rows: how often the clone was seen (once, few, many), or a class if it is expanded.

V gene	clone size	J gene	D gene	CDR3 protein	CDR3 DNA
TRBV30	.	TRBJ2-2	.	CAWAGLANTGELFF	TGTGCCTGGGCCGGACTGGCGAACACCGGGGAGCTGTTTTTT
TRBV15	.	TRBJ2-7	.	CATSRDLASAYSYEQYF	TGTGCCACCAGCAGAGATTTGGCTAGCGCATACTCCTACGAGCAGTACTTC
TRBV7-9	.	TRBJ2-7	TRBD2	CASSRPPTSGSSYEQYF	TGTGCCAGCAGCCGACCCCCGACTAGCGGGAGCTCCTACGAGCAGTACTTC
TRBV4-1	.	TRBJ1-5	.	CASSPSWRGNSNQPQHF	TGCGCCAGCAGCCCCAGCTGGCGGGGGAATAGCAATCAGCCCCAGCATTTT
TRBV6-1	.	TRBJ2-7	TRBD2	CASSDLAGGGYEQYF	TGTGCCAGCAGTGACCTAGCGGGAGGAGGCTACGAGCAGTACTTC
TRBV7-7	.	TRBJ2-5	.	CAIQGTFGTQYF	TGTGCCATCCAGGGAACCTTTGGCACCCAGTACTTC
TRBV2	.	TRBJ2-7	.	CASSGQSSGSISYEQYF	TGTGCCAGCAGTGGCCAATCATCCGGGAGCATATCCTACGAGCAGTACTTC
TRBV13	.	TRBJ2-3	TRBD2	CASSGVVGGTTDTQYF	TGTGCCAGCAGCGGGGTAGTGGGAGGGACGACAGATACGCAGTATTTT
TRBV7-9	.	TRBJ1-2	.	CASSLYTVKSNYGYTF	TGTGCCAGCAGCTTGTACACAGTAAAGTCTAACTATGGCTACACCTTC
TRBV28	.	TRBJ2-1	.	CASSLGNEQFF	TGTGCCAGCAGCCTGGGCAATGAGCAGTTCTTC
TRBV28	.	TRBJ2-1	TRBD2	CASSYLADNNEQFF	TGTGCCAGCAGTTATCTAGCGGATAACAATGAGCAGTTCTTC
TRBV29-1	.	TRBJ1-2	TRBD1	CSVDPGTGGYGYTF	TGCAGCGTTGATCCCGGGACAGGGGGCTATGGCTACACCTTC
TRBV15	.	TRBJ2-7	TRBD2	CATSGTSGGYEQYF	TGTGCCACCAGCGGGACTAGCGGGGGTTACGAGCAGTACTTC
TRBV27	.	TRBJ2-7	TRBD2	CASSPLGGESYEQYF	TGTGCCAGCAGTCCTCTCGGGGGGGAATCCTACGAGCAGTACTTC
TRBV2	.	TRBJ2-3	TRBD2	CASSEWDYQITDTQYF	TGTGCCAGCAGTGAATGGGACTACCAAATCACAGATACGCAGTATTTT
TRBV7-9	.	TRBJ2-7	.	CASSLPGASSYEQYF	TGTGCCAGCAGCCTACCCGGGGCGTCCTCCTACGAGCAGTACTTC
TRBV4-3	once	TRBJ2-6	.	CASSQKAGAPSGANVLTF	TGCGCCAGCAGCCAAAAGGCAGGGGCTCCGTCTGGGGCCAACGTCCTGACTTTC
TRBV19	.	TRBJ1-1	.	CASMRRQFMNTEAFF	TGTGCCAGTATGCGTCGCCAGTTCATGAACACTGAAGCTTTCTTT
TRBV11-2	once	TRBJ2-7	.	CASSLAPVAYEQYF	TGTGCCAGCAGCTTAGCTCCAGTGGCCTACGAGCAGTACTTC
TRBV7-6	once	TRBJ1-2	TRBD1	CASSDRGPYGYTF	TGTGCCAGCAGCGACAGGGGGCCCTATGGCTACACCTTC
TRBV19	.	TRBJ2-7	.	CASSRNRVLGAHEQYF	TGTGCCAGTAGTAGGAACAGGGTCTTAGGGGCCCACGAGCAGTACTTC
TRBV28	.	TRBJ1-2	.	CASSVLEENYGYTF	TGTGCCAGCAGCGTCCTAGAGGAAAACTATGGCTACACCTTC
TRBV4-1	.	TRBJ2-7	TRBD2	CASSQLERDHEQYF	TGCGCCAGCAGCCAACTGGAGCGGGATCACGAGCAGTACTTC
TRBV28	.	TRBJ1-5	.	CASRLKLGRVGQPQHF	TGTGCCAGCAGACTCAAGTTAGGCCGGGTGGGTCAGCCCCAGCATTTT
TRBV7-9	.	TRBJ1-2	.	CASRHFTGTGNYGYTF	TGTGCCAGCAGACATTTTACCGGGACGGGCAACTATGGCTACACCTTC
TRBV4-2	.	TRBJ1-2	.	CASSQIVGDGYTF	TGTGCCAGCAGCCAAATAGTGGGGGATGGCTACACCTTC
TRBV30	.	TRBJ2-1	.	CAWSFLTRQFF	TGTGCCTGGAGTTTTTTGACAAGGCAGTTCTTC
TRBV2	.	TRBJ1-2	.	CASSEARAANYGYTF	TGTGCCAGCAGTGAAGCTCGCGCAGCTAACTATGGCTACACCTTC
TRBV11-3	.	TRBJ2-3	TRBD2	CASSLEAGEGTDTQYF	TGTGCCAGCAGCTTAGAGGCGGGAGAGGGCACAGATACGCAGTATTTT
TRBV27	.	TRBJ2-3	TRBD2	CASSFSGGSSDTQYF	TGTGCCAGCAGTTTTTCGGGCGGGAGTTCAGATACGCAGTATTTT
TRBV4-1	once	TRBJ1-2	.	CASSQGSRYTF	TGCGCCAGCAGCCAAGGTTCGCGCTACACCTTC
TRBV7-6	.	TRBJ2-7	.	CASSLAVSYEQYF	TGTGCCAGCAGCTTAGCCGTCAGCTACGAGCAGTACTTC
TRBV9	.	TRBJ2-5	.	CASSAYRAGFETQYF	TGTGCCAGCAGCGCGTATCGGGCAGGGTTTGAGACCCAGTACTTC
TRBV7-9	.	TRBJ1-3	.	CASSSGVTIYF	TGTGCCAGCAGCTCAGGAGTAACCATATATTTT
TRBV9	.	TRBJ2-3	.	CASSPGQYSTDTQYF	TGTGCCAGCAGCCCAGGACAGTATAGCACAGATACGCAGTATTTT
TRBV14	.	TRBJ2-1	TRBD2	CASSPLAGEEFF	TGTGCCAGCAGCCCACTAGCGGGAGAGGAGTTCTTC
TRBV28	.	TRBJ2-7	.	CASSLLIGMAYEQYF	TGTGCCAGCAGTTTATTAATCGGGATGGCCTACGAGCAGTACTTC
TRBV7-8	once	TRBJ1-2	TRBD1	CASSSLKTGAVYGYTF	TGTGCCAGCAGCTCACTAAAGACAGGGGCGGTCTATGGCTACACCTTC
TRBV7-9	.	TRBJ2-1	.	CASSHPLGRITYNEQFF	TGTGCCAGCAGCCACCCGCTCGGGCGCATCACCTACAATGAGCAGTTCTTC
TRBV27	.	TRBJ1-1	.	CASSSTENTEAFF	TGTGCCAGCAGTTCCACAGAGAACACTGAAGCTTTCTTT
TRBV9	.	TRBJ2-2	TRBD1	CASSVDGQGAIRGELFF	TGTGCCAGCAGCGTAGATGGACAGGGGGCGATTAGAGGGGAGCTGTTTTTT
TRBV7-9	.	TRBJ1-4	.	CASSSGRGRATNEKLFF	TGTGCCAGCAGCTCAGGACGAGGGAGGGCAACTAATGAAAAACTGTTTTTT